The present entry profiles one TCR beta chain with its context. Its antigen remains unidentified. The sample is drawn from a study of blood T cells in healthy people across ages. Study results and limitations: It was held that the diversity estimates obtained from one million T cells were underestimates.

Primers used in a second PCR of roughly 7 to 11 cycles were a sample-barcoded 5' primer and a J-beta primer mix. TCRdb re-called the 5' RACE reads with MiXCR, one entry per CDR3 protein. The table shows approximately 600,000 distinct CDR3 sequences, with about 53% occurring only once. Germline V CDR1 and CDR2: SGDLS, YYNGEE. The CDR3 length is 15 residues. V was clipped by 4 bases and J by 5 bases; unmatched bases: 5. The gene calls are TRBV9 and TRBJ2-3, with 12 bases identical to TRBD2. The specimen sequenced was blood. The receptor's source is a man in his 60s in good health. The CDR3 DNA reads TGTGCCAGCAGCTTCACTAGCGGGGGGTTAGATACGCAGTATTTT. It yields the protein CASSFTSGGLDTQYF.